This is a list of T cell receptor beta chains from one sample in a study of early T cells in non-severe SARS-CoV-2 infection. TCRdb reprocessed the 5' RACE reads with MiXCR, giving one entry per CDR3 protein. The table records about 33,000 distinct CDR3 sequences, approximately 5.2% of them present only once. What was sequenced was whole blood. The receptors stem from an adult who was a healthcare worker with PCR-confirmed SARS-CoV-2 infection or an uninfected control (not recorded which). CDR3s include the opening cysteine and the closing phenylalanine or tryptophan. The order of the fields is J gene, D gene, clone size, V gene, CDR3 DNA, CDR3 protein. The D gene is left open where the match is weak. A row's size may be missing; if present it is once, few, many or a size class.

>TRBJ1-5|.|many|TRBV28
TGTGCCAGCAGTTTCGGGCCCCAGCATTTT
CASSFGPQHF
>TRBJ1-1|TRBD1|many|TRBV13
TGTGCCAGCAGCCCGAGGACAGGGATTATGAACACTGAAGCTTTCTTT
CASSPRTGIMNTEAFF
>TRBJ2-5|TRBD2|many|TRBV11-2
TGTGCCAGCAGCTTAATCGCAGCGGGACTTGAGACCCAGTACTTC
CASSLIAAGLETQYF
>TRBJ2-4|.|.|TRBV19
TGTGCCAGCAACCCTCTCGGAAGTGACATTCAGTACTTC
CASNPLGSDIQYF
>TRBJ2-3|.|.|TRBV20-1
TGCAGTGCTAGTGGACGGGATACGCAGTATTTT
CSASGRDTQYF
>TRBJ1-5|.|few|TRBV19
TGTGCCAGTAATAAGGGGCTTGTCAATCAGCCCCAGCATTTT
CASNKGLVNQPQHF
>TRBJ2-7|TRBD1|many|TRBV27
TGTGCCAGCAGCCTCCCGGGACAGGGGGCGAACGAGCAGTACTTC
CASSLPGQGANEQYF
>TRBJ2-7|.|.|TRBV28
TGTGCCAGCAGCGGCCTGGTAGATTCCGCCGCCGAGCAGTACTTC
CASSGLVDSAAEQYF
>TRBJ2-7|.|few|TRBV5-1
TGCGCCAGCAGCTTGTTAGAGGATCACTCCTACGAGCAGTACTTC
CASSLLEDHSYEQYF
>TRBJ2-7|.|few|TRBV2
TGTGCCAGCAGTGGGGGGGTGCGGGGCGAGCAGTACTTC
CASSGGVRGEQYF
>TRBJ2-3|TRBD2|many|TRBV7-2
TGTGCCAGCAGTTTCCCTAGCGGGAGCGATACGCAGTATTTT
CASSFPSGSDTQYF
>TRBJ1-6|.|many|TRBV20-1
TGCAGTGCTAGACAGGGCTCGCGGACCTATAATTCACCCCTCCACTTT
CSARQGSRTYNSPLHF
>TRBJ2-1|.|many|TRBV20-1
TGCAGTGCCACTAGACAGCCGAACAATGAGCAGTTCTTC
CSATRQPNNEQFF
>TRBJ2-1|TRBD1|few|TRBV11-3
TGTGCCAGCAGCCCGCAGTTTTCCGGGACAGGGGGGGATGAGCAGTTCTTC
CASSPQFSGTGGDEQFF
>TRBJ1-1|.|few|TRBV30
TGTGCCTGGAGTGTGAGGCAGGAAGCTTTCTTT
CAWSVRQEAFF
>TRBJ1-1|TRBD1|many|TRBV6-4
TGTGCCAGCAGTGGGGCCGGGACAGGTTATGGAAAAACTGAAGCTTTCTTT
CASSGAGTGYGKTEAFF
>TRBJ2-2|.|many|TRBV20-1
TGCAGTGCGGACCCTAGCAGGACCGGGGAGCTGTTTTTT
CSADPSRTGELFF
>TRBJ2-6|TRBD2|many|TRBV7-9
TGTGCCAGCAGCTACCGGGACGGGCTAGCGGGAGTGCGAGGGGCCAACGTCCTGACTTTC
CASSYRDGLAGVRGANVLTF
>TRBJ2-1|.|few|TRBV20-1
TGCAGTGCTAGAGTGTGGCAGGCTTACAATGAGCAGTTCTTC
CSARVWQAYNEQFF
>TRBJ1-6|.|many|TRBV7-2
TGTGCCAGCAGTGCGGAAGTACGCACACCCCTCCACTTT
CASSAEVRTPLHF
>TRBJ2-1|.|many|TRBV24-1
TGTGCCACCAGTGACCCCGGACTCTACAATGAGCAGTTCTTC
CATSDPGLYNEQFF
>TRBJ2-7|.|.|TRBV25-1
TGTGCCAGCAGTGGCGTGTCTCTTGGGAGCCTGCGCCCCTACGAGCAGTACTTC
CASSGVSLGSLRPYEQYF
>TRBJ2-2|.|many|TRBV7-2
TGTGCCAGCAGCTTGGATTACACCGGGGAGCTGTTTTTT
CASSLDYTGELFF
>TRBJ1-2|.|many|TRBV30
TGTGCCTGGAGTAGGGGGGGCGGTGGCTACACCTTC
CAWSRGGGGYTF
>TRBJ2-1|.|many|TRBV25-1
TGTGCCACACAGACGGAGTGGGGAAACAATGAGCAGTTCTTC
CATQTEWGNNEQFF
>TRBJ1-5|TRBD1|.|TRBV19
TGTGCCAGTAGTCTAGTCCACGCGGACAGGGGATCAAATAGCAATCAGCCCCAGCATTTT
CASSLVHADRGSNSNQPQHF
>TRBJ2-7|.|few|TRBV7-9
TGTGCCAGCAGCTTAGACGGAGCGGACTACGAGCAGTACTTC
CASSLDGADYEQYF
>TRBJ1-5|.|few|TRBV20-1
TGCAGTGCTAGAGATAGGCAGAGTCTTCAGCCCCAGCATTTT
CSARDRQSLQPQHF